The rows below give T cell receptor beta chains drawn from one sample of a study of a mutant IDH1 vaccine in newly diagnosed glioma. For these receptors, no antigen is known. The assay was immunoSEQ multiplex PCR, and TCRdb's table has in-frame clones only and misses some. The sample yields tens of thousands of clones, around four fifths seen once. The starting material was PBMCs, obtained from a glioma patient whose treatment included an IDH1 peptide vaccine. The receptor set was obtained from a man aged 25 to 45 with glioma. The CDR3 runs from the conserved cysteine through the conserved F or W. The D gene is left open where the match is weak. Some rows mark clone size as missing; the rest say once, few, many or name a class of expanded clone.

V	J	D	size	CDR3	DNA
TRBV6-5	TRBJ1-4	NA	NA	CASRPDRTGEKLFF	TGTGCCAGCAGACCCGACAGGACCGGTGAAAAACTGTTTTTT
TRBV5-1	TRBJ2-1	TRBD1	once	CASSLTGTGDNEQFF	TGCGCCAGCAGCTTGACCGGGACAGGGGACAATGAGCAGTTCTTC
TRBV18	TRBJ2-3	NA	NA	CASSPPAVKGGTQYF	TGTGCCAGCTCACCACCGGCGGTGAAGGGAGGTACGCAGTATTTT
TRBV7-2	TRBJ2-7	NA	NA	CASSSTPSGEQYF	TGTGCCAGCAGCTCGACTCCCTCGGGGGAGCAGTACTTC
TRBV6-5	TRBJ2-3	NA	NA	CASSYDGVSTDTQYF	TGTGCCAGCAGTTACGACGGGGTTAGCACAGATACGCAGTATTTT
TRBV7-8	TRBJ2-1	NA	NA	CASSPKRDTYNEQFF	TGTGCCAGCAGCCCGAAGCGGGACACCTACAATGAGCAGTTCTTC
TRBV19	TRBJ2-3	NA	few	CASSGRPSTDTQYF	TGTGCCAGTTCGGGACGGCCAAGCACAGATACGCAGTATTTT
TRBV7-8	TRBJ1-1	NA	NA	CASSSNGRGDTEAFF	TGTGCCAGCAGCTCCAATGGCCGAGGGGACACTGAAGCTTTCTTT
TRBV5-1	TRBJ2-7	NA	NA	CASSLAGIPYEQYF	TGCGCCAGCAGCTTAGCCGGAATACCCTACGAGCAGTACTTC
TRBV28	TRBJ1-1	TRBD1	NA	CASSLLGGGEAFF	TGTGCCAGCAGTTTATTAGGAGGGGGCGAAGCTTTCTTT
TRBV7-2	TRBJ1-6	NA	NA	CASSLELYNSPLHF	TGTGCCAGCAGCTTAGAACTCTATAATTCACCCCTCCACTTT
TRBV18	TRBJ1-4	NA	NA	CASSPKGATNEKLFF	TGTGCCAGCTCACCAAAGGGGGCAACTAATGAAAAACTGTTTTTT
TRBV7-6	TRBJ2-2	NA	few	CASSPTDRNTGELFF	TGTGCCAGCAGCCCCACCGACAGGAACACCGGGGAGCTGTTTTTT
TRBV6-8	TRBJ1-3	NA	NA	CASVVGNTIYF	TGTGCCAGCGTAGTGGGAAACACCATATATTTT
TRBV27	TRBJ2-1	NA	NA	CASSLSTSGQEYNEQFF	TGTGCCAGCAGTTTATCGACGTCGGGACAAGAGTACAATGAGCAGTTCTTC
TRBV2	TRBJ2-7	TRBD1	NA	CASSVGGTGNSEQYF	TGTGCCAGCAGTGTAGGGGGGACAGGGAATTCAGAGCAGTACTTC
TRBV11-2	TRBJ2-1	TRBD2	NA	CASSLDGGVSGGLYNEQFF	TGTGCCAGCAGCTTAGATGGAGGGGTTAGCGGGGGCCTATACAATGAGCAGTTCTTC
TRBV6-1	TRBJ2-5	NA	NA	CASGPFRETQYF	TGTGCCAGCGGTCCCTTTAGAGAGACCCAGTACTTC
TRBV19	TRBJ2-2	NA	NA	CASSISWGSNTGELFF	TGTGCCAGTAGCATTTCTTGGGGTTCGAACACCGGGGAGCTGTTTTTT
TRBV5-1	TRBJ2-7	TRBD2	once	CASSRIIAGISYEQYF	TGCGCCAGCAGCCGTATTATAGCGGGGATCTCCTACGAGCAGTACTTC
TRBV19	TRBJ2-7	TRBD2	NA	CASSGRGTTYEQYF	TGTGCCAGTAGTGGGCGGGGGACCACCTACGAGCAGTACTTC
TRBV30	TRBJ1-6	NA	NA	CAWSGRVGYNSPLHF	TGTGCCTGGAGTGGACGGGTGGGTTATAATTCACCCCTCCACTTT
TRBV27	TRBJ1-1	TRBD1	few	CASSRQGGSTEAFF	TGTGCCAGCAGTCGACAGGGGGGAAGCACTGAAGCTTTCTTT
TRBV14	TRBJ1-1	NA	few	CASSQGTFRRAFF	TGTGCCAGCAGCCAGGGGACATTCCGGCGGGCTTTCTTT
TRBV30	TRBJ2-1	NA	NA	CAWSKGQAYNEQFF	TGTGCCTGGAGTAAAGGTCAAGCCTACAATGAGCAGTTCTTC
TRBV11-2	TRBJ2-7	TRBD2	NA	CASSPREDSYEQYF	TGTGCCAGCAGCCCTCGGGAGGATTCCTACGAGCAGTACTTC
TRBV2	TRBJ2-5	NA	NA	CASSDTVVETQYF	TGTGCCAGCAGTGACACCGTGGTGGAGACCCAGTACTTC
TRBV7-6	TRBJ2-1	TRBD1	NA	CASSGTGVAGKQFF	TGTGCCAGCAGCGGGACAGGGGTCGCCGGGAAGCAGTTCTTC
TRBV29-1	TRBJ1-2	NA	NA	CSVEGRGLNYGYTF	TGCAGCGTTGAGGGGCGAGGGCTTAACTATGGCTACACCTTC
TRBV5-1	TRBJ1-6	TRBD1	NA	CASSLGPTGVPGSPLHF	TGCGCCAGCAGCTTGGGCCCTACAGGGGTGCCAGGATCACCCCTCCACTTT
TRBV5-6	TRBJ2-7	NA	NA	CASSLGGEGDEQYF	TGTGCCAGCAGCTTGGGTGGGGAGGGGGACGAGCAGTACTTC
TRBV2	TRBJ1-6	NA	NA	CANEKQGTSPLHF	TGTGCCAACGAGAAGCAGGGCACTTCACCCCTCCACTTT
TRBV6-5	TRBJ1-1	NA	NA	CASRTGTRGNPGAFF	TGTGCCAGCAGAACCGGGACACGAGGAAATCCGGGAGCTTTCTTT
TRBV10-3	TRBJ2-7	TRBD1	NA	CAIGDSPYEQYF	TGTGCCATCGGGGACAGCCCGTACGAGCAGTACTTC
TRBV5-1	TRBJ2-1	NA	NA	CASSLSAYNEQFF	TGCGCCAGCAGCTTGTCGGCTTACAATGAGCAGTTCTTC
TRBV18	TRBJ1-3	NA	NA	CASSQAGTGSGNTIYF	TGTGCCAGCTCACAAGCCGGGACCGGCTCTGGAAACACCATATATTTT
TRBV6-5	TRBJ1-6	NA	NA	CASSQLSSYNSPLHF	TGTGCCAGCAGTCAACTGAGCTCCTATAATTCACCCCTCCACTTT
TRBV18	TRBJ1-2	NA	NA	CASSPAGIYGYTF	TGTGCCAGCTCACCCGCAGGGATTTATGGCTACACCTTC
TRBV2	TRBJ2-3	NA	NA	CASSVGTTPRADTQYF	TGTGCCAGCAGTGTGGGGACAACCCCTCGGGCAGATACGCAGTATTTT
TRBV7-2	TRBJ2-7	TRBD1	NA	CASSFPGTGLYEQYF	TGTGCCAGCAGCTTCCCTGGGACAGGGCTCTACGAGCAGTACTTC